The 18 T cell receptor beta chains reported below all come from one sample, sequenced in a study of T cells in Graves' hyperthyroidism and ophthalmopathy. Amplified TCR beta CDR3 regions derived from RNA transcripts. The TCR CDR3 first-round RT-PCR relied on the HTBI primer set. TCRdb ran MiXCR on the multiplex PCR reads and lists one entry per CDR3 protein. The repertoire has fewer than 650,000 distinct CDR3 sequences, 35% to 50% of them found once; the top ten carry 35% to 50%. The sample was peripheral blood or thyroid tissue (not recorded which). The receptors were gathered from an adult woman with Graves' disease, either hyperthyroidism or ophthalmopathy (not recorded which).

This clonotype was seen repeatedly, ten times or more. This chain connects TRBV7-9 to TRBJ1-2; D gene uncertain. Trimming removed 5 bases from V and 4 bases from J, with 8 bases in between. This CDR3 spans 12 amino acids. Germline V CDR1 and CDR2: SEHNR, FQNEAQ (reference sequence). The CDR3 nucleotides are TGTGCCAGCAGCGGGGAGGCCTATGGCTACACCTTC. Protein sequence: CASSGEAYGYTF.

This clonotype occurred many times. V is TRBV5-5 and J is TRBJ2-6, with a weak D call TRBD2 (5 bases). The length of the CDR3 is 16 residues. V shed 3 bases and J shed 0 bases, with 10 bases lying between them. In germline, CDR1 is SGHKS, CDR2 YYEKEE (reference sequence). The CDR3 coding sequence is TGTGCCAGCAGCTGGAGAGGGAACTCTGGGGCCAACGTCCTGACTTTC. Amino acids: CASSWRGNSGANVLTF.

There are many counts of this clonotype. This chain joins TRBV5-1 and TRBJ1-2, with 12 bases matching TRBD1. With V trimmed by 2 bases and J by 3 bases, 2 bases remained unmatched. The CDR3 loop spans 15 amino acids. The V gene's germline CDR1 is SGHRS and CDR2 YFSETQ. The CDR3 DNA sequence: TGCGCCAGCAGCTTCGGGACAGGGGGCGACTATGGCTACACCTTC. It is translated as CASSFGTGGDYGYTF.

This clonotype showed up many times. The rearrangement joins TRBV14 to TRBJ1-1, with 7 bases that match TRBD1. The CDR3 sequence is 15 residues long. V shed 7 bases and J 1 base; nucleotides not matched to a gene: 9. Looked up from germline, CDR1 is SGHDN and CDR2 is FVKESK. The CDR3 sequence is CASKLTRGKNTEAFF. The CDR3 DNA reads TGTGCCAGCAAGCTGACCAGGGGGAAGAACACTGAAGCTTTCTTT.

The V and J genes are TRBV7-9 and TRBJ1-3; D might be TRBD1 (5 bases). The CDR3 contains 17 residues. The ends were cut back, 4 bases at V and 2 bases at J, with 18 bases in the middle. CDR1 is SEHNR, CDR2 FQNEAQ, per germline (reference sequence). CDR3 DNA sequence: TGTGCCAGCAGCTACACTATGTTCAGGGACCCTGGAAACACCATATATTTT. Amino acid sequence: CASSYTMFRDPGNTIYF.

The gene calls are TRBV10-1 and TRBJ2-2, with 12 positions matching TRBD2. Germline V gene lookup returns CDR1 WNHNN and CDR2 SYGVQD (reference sequence). CDR3 length equals 16 residues. Trimming removed 2 bases from V and 4 bases from J; junction bases left unmatched: 2. The CDR3 is CASSEILAGGTGELFF. Here the CDR3 DNA reads TGCGCCAGCAGTGAGATACTAGCGGGGGGCACCGGGGAGCTGTTTTTT.

The sample holds a few counts of this clonotype. V gene TRBV7-8 combines with J gene TRBJ2-7; TRBD1 aligns across 12 bases. The CDR3 runs to 17 residues. The V gene's germline CDR1 is SGHVS and CDR2 FQNEAQ. V dropped 1 base and J dropped 4; count of bases not matched to a gene: 8. In DNA form, the CDR3 reads TGTGCCAGCAGCTTAGGTCCATTGGGACAGGGGGCTTACGAGCAGTACTTC. Its protein product is CASSLGPLGQGAYEQYF.

With respect to this clonotype: A read error may explain this, as a much larger clone is one base away. CDR3 DNA sequence: TGTGCCATCGGTGAGGAAGGTCTCGGGGAGCTGTTTTTT. It translates to CAIGEEGLGELFF. The chain employs TRBV10-3 and TRBJ2-2; no clear D gene. The CDR3 has 13 amino acids. Germline V gene data show CDR1 as ENHRY and CDR2 as SYGVKD.

This chain connects TRBV7-8 to TRBJ1-2; D possibly corresponds to TRBD1 (6 bases). Deletions cut 0 bases from V and 4 bases from J, with 9 bases between. The V gene's germline CDR1 is SGHVS and CDR2 FQNEAQ. This CDR3 has 14 amino acids. CDR3 residues: CASSLADSFYGYTF. CDR3 bases: TGTGCCAGCAGCTTAGCGGACAGCTTCTATGGCTACACCTTC.

The CDR3 DNA is TGCGCCAGCAGCGATGGGGCATCCTACGAGCAGTACTTC. Protein product: CASSDGASYEQYF. V is TRBV5-1 and J is TRBJ2-7; TRBD1 is a possible D gene (5 bases). Looked up from germline, CDR1 is SGHRS and CDR2 is YFSETQ. Trimming stripped 4 bases from V and 1 base from J, with 9 bases between. The CDR3 runs to 13 residues.

In its sample, this clonotype was seen a few times. The chain joins TRBV15 to TRBJ1-5, with 9 bases aligning to TRBD1. CDR1 is LNHNV, CDR2 YYDKDF, per germline (reference sequence). This CDR3 comprises 15 residues. V trimming: 8 bases; J trimming: 0 bases; junction bases outside the gene matches: 5. The CDR3 region is CATRDRAYSNQPQHF. CDR3 in DNA: TGTGCCACCCGGGACAGGGCGTATAGCAATCAGCCCCAGCATTTT.

This clonotype was counted ten times or more. The V gene is TRBV7-3, the J gene TRBJ1-1, with 8 positions matching TRBD1. The CDR3 runs to 15 residues. Germline V gives CDR1 SGHTA, CDR2 FQGTGA. V shed 2 bases and J 1 base; nucleotides not matched to a gene: 3. The CDR3 DNA follows: TGTGCCAGCAGCTTACAGGGGGCATGGAACACTGAAGCTTTCTTT. This encodes CASSLQGAWNTEAFF.

The rearrangement links TRBV19 to TRBJ2-2, with no clear D. V was trimmed by 7 bases and J by 5 bases, leaving 14 bases between them. CDR1 is LNHDA and CDR2 is SQIVND in the germline V gene (reference sequence). This CDR3 has 14 residues. In DNA form, the CDR3 reads TGTGCCAGTATGGCGTTTCCGGGTACCGGGGAGCTGTTTTTT. This gives the protein CASMAFPGTGELFF. Looking up the rest from reference TRBV19 and TRBJ2-2 gives the full variable domain: DGGITQSPKYLFRKEGQNVTLSCEQNLNHDAMYWYRQDPGQGLRLIYYSQIVNDFQKGDIAEGYSVSREKKESFPLTVTSAQKNPTAFYLCASMAFPGTGELFFGEGSRLTVL.

The J gene is TRBJ2-2, the V gene TRBV5-8, with D unresolved. CDR3 length equals 14 residues. The germline V gene has CDR1 SGHTS and CDR2 YDEGEE. V was clipped by 1 base and J by 4 bases, with 8 bases between them. The CDR3 coding sequence is TGTGCCAGCAGCTTGTCTCTACTCACCGGGGAGCTGTTTTTT. Translated: CASSLSLLTGELFF.

CDR3 protein: CATSRDQALGEAFF. In nucleotides, the CDR3 is TGTGCCACCAGCAGAGATCAGGCTCTTGGTGAAGCTTTCTTT. The chain couples TRBV15 to TRBJ1-1; D gene ambiguous. CDR1 is LNHNV and CDR2 is YYDKDF in the germline V gene (reference sequence). Between the trimmed V and J ends, which lost 0 bases and 7 bases, there was a span of 12 bases. The CDR3 totals 14 residues.

The chain carries TRBV9 and TRBJ2-7; D not resolved. CDR1 is SGDLS and CDR2 is YYNGEE in the germline V gene. This CDR3 comprises 15 residues. Between the trimmed V and J ends, which lost 0 bases and 2 bases, there was a span of 12 bases. CDR3: CASSVGQELTYEQYF. CDR3 DNA: TGTGCCAGCAGCGTAGGGCAGGAGCTGACCTACGAGCAGTACTTC.

The chain recombines TRBV29-1 with TRBJ1-3; D remains unclear. The CDR3 covers 14 residues. The ends were cut back, 8 bases at V and 0 bases at J, with 14 bases in the middle. The germline gives CDR1 SQVTM, CDR2 ANQGSEA. This chain's CDR3 is CSRWTASSGNTIYF. The CDR3 nucleotides are TGCAGCAGGTGGACGGCGAGCTCTGGAAACACCATATATTTT. Supplemented by reference TRBV29-1 and TRBJ1-3, the full variable domain reads SAVISQKPSRDICQRGTSLTIQCQVDSQVTMMFWYRQQPGQSLTLIATANQGSEATYESGFVIDKFPISRPNLTFSTLTVSNMSPEDSSIYLCSRWTASSGNTIYFGEGSWLTVV.

A few counts support this clonotype. The rearrangement links TRBV19 to TRBJ1-6; D possibly corresponds to TRBD1 (6 bases). V was trimmed by 6 bases and J by 4 bases, leaving 10 bases between them. Germline V lookup: CDR1 LNHDA, CDR2 SQIVND (reference sequence). This CDR3 contains 14 residues. This CDR3 reads CASSTGQYNSPLHF. CDR3 coding DNA: TGTGCCAGTAGCACCGGACAGTATAATTCACCCCTCCACTTT.